The 26 T cell receptor beta chains presented below share a single source sample, sequenced in a study of blood T cell repertoires in COVID-19. Sequenced by immunoSEQ multiplex PCR; TCRdb stores in-frame clones only, minus some. Of some 210,000 clones listed, 70% to 90% are singletons. Sequenced sample: peripheral blood. These receptors originate from a woman aged 70 to 79 with active or convalescent COVID-19.

The V and J genes are TRBV6-6 and TRBJ1-6, with 7 bases matching TRBD1. The V gene end was trimmed by 6 bases and the J gene end by 9 bases; junction bases not matched to a gene: 14. CDR1 is MNHNY, CDR2 SVGAGI, per germline (reference sequence). There are 16 residues in the CDR3. The CDR3 sequence: CASSHTRQGTGSPLHF. CDR3 nucleotides: TGTGCCAGCAGCCACACTAGACAGGGTACTGGTTCACCCCTCCACTTT.

This chain joins TRBV4-1 and TRBJ1-4; D ambiguous. Trimming took off 1 base at V and 0 bases at J, with 6 bases between the two ends. Germline V CDR1 and CDR2: MGHRA, YSYEKL. CDR3 size: 15 residues. Written as DNA, the CDR3 is TGCGCCAGCAGCCAAGGGGGAGCAACTAATGAAAAACTGTTTTTT. Its protein is CASSQGGATNEKLFF.

The genes are TRBV9 and TRBJ2-1; TRBD2 aligns across 11 bases. The trim removed 0 bases at V and 9 bases at J, leaving 5 bases unmatched. The CDR3 length is 15 residues. CDR1 and CDR2 from the germline V gene are SGDLS and YYNGEE. The CDR3 sequence: CASSVVAGGPIEQFF. The CDR3 nucleotides are TGTGCCAGCAGCGTAGTAGCGGGAGGGCCTATTGAGCAGTTCTTC. Together with reference TRBV9 and TRBJ2-1, the CDR3 gives the full variable domain: DSGVTQTPKHLITATGQRVTLRCSPRSGDLSVYWYQQSLDQGLQFLIQYYNGEERAKGNILERFSAQQFPDLHSELNLSSLELGDSALYFCASSVVAGGPIEQFFGPGTRLTVL.

This sequence joins TRBV12-3 or TRBV12-4 and TRBJ1-5; D is unclear. The germline V and J ends were trimmed by 7 bases and 4 bases, with 11 bases remaining between them. The CDR3 is made up of 13 amino acids. The CDR3 nucleotides are TGTGCCAGCACCCCACGACATAATCAGCCCCAGCATTTT. Its translation is CASTPRHNQPQHF.

Notes on this clone: Sequence at one end of the junction differs from germline and may be a read error. The chain is built from TRBV12-3 or TRBV12-4 and TRBJ1-2; TRBD1 aligns across 8 bases. The length of the CDR3 is 13 residues. The CDR3 loop is CASSFGTGYGHTF. The DNA of the CDR3 is TGTGCCAGCAGTTTCGGGACAGGCTATGGCCACACCTTC.

This CDR3 is CAWGGQGSTGELFF. CDR3 sequence (DNA): TGTGCCTGGGGGGGACAGGGAAGCACCGGGGAGCTGTTTTTT. The V call is TRBV30, the J call TRBJ2-2; the match to TRBD1 covers 9 bases. With V trimmed by 5 bases and J by 4 bases, 5 bases remained unmatched. Germline V gene data show CDR1 as GTSNPN and CDR2 as SVGIG (reference sequence). This CDR3 has 14 residues.

This chain connects TRBV5-4 to TRBJ2-2; 9 bases fit TRBD2. CDR3 length: 14 residues. With 10 bases clipped from V and 6 bases from J, the junction kept 10 bases outside the gene matches. CDR1 and CDR2 from the germline V gene are SGHNT and YYREEE (reference sequence). The CDR3 loop reads CASTRGLAPGELFF. CDR3 DNA: TGTGCCTCAACCCGGGGACTAGCTCCCGGGGAGCTGTTTTTT.

The table lists this clone with a few counts. The chain couples TRBV27 to TRBJ2-2; the match to TRBD2 covers 7 bases. The CDR3 is 16 residues long. Germline values: CDR1 MNHEY, CDR2 SMNVEV (reference sequence). With V trimmed by 2 bases and J by 1 base, 4 bases remained unmatched. The CDR3 loop reads CASSLRASGNTGELFF. The CDR3 DNA follows: TGTGCCAGCAGTTTACGGGCTAGCGGGAACACCGGGGAGCTGTTTTTT.

The chain is built from TRBV29-1 and TRBJ2-1; a weak D match, TRBD2 (5 bases). V gave up 3 bases and J gave up 6 bases, with 18 bases separating them. This CDR3 is 15 amino acids long. Germline values: CDR1 SQVTM, CDR2 ANQGSEA. The CDR3 DNA sequence: TGCAGCGTTGACCCGGGCCGGGGTTGGGGCAATGAGCAGTTCTTC. Its protein is CSVDPGRGWGNEQFF.

The chain's CDR3 is CASTALMDTLGGYTF. Written as DNA, the CDR3 is TGTGCCAGCACCGCGCTGATGGACACCCTAGGGGGCTACACCTTC. V is TRBV28 and J is TRBJ1-2; D possibly corresponds to TRBD1 (5 bases). The length of the CDR3 is 15 residues. V was trimmed by 7 bases and J by 8 bases, leaving 23 bases between them. CDR1 MDHEN and CDR2 SYDVKM come from the germline V gene.

V is TRBV19 and J is TRBJ1-1, with 8 bases identical to TRBD1. V lost 4 bases and J lost 5; bases outside the gene matches: 0. The CDR3 length is 12 residues. Germline CDR1 LNHDA, CDR2 SQIVND (reference sequence). The CDR3 region is CASSNRGTEAFF. DNA for the CDR3: TGTGCCAGTAGTAACAGGGGGACTGAAGCTTTCTTT.

The sample holds one count of this clone. The chain links TRBV7-8 to TRBJ1-5, with 8 bases lining up with TRBD1. The CDR3 length is 16 residues. The germline CDR1 and CDR2 sequences are SGHVS and FQNEAQ. Trimming removed 6 bases from V and 0 bases from J; junction bases left unmatched: 7. The CDR3: CASREDRDLSNQPQHF. The CDR3 region has the DNA TGTGCCAGCAGGGAGGACAGGGATCTTAGCAATCAGCCCCAGCATTTT.

The chain recombines TRBV19 with TRBJ2-1; D is perhaps TRBD2 (6 bases). The CDR3 has 15 residues. Germline V gene lookup returns CDR1 LNHDA and CDR2 SQIVND (reference sequence). V lost 7 bases, J lost 6 bases, and 19 bases lay in between. The CDR3 DNA reads as TGTGCCAGTACCCCCGGGGGAGGAAGAGGCAATGAGCAGTTCTTC. Amino acid sequence: CASTPGGGRGNEQFF.

In this sample, this clone turned up once. The chain combines TRBV28 with TRBJ2-1, with 9 bases matching TRBD2. From germline, CDR1 is MDHEN and CDR2 SYDVKM. The CDR3 is 15 amino acids. After removal of 7 bases from V and 7 bases from J, the junction contained 11 bases not matched to a gene. CDR3 region: CASTRPGSGRNEQFF. CDR3 sequence (DNA): TGTGCCAGCACCCGGCCGGGTAGCGGGAGAAATGAGCAGTTCTTC.

The genes are TRBV7-8 and TRBJ1-2; D call uncertain. V was trimmed by 3 bases and J by 5 bases, leaving 10 bases between them. The CDR3 totals 13 residues. The germline gives CDR1 SGHVS, CDR2 FQNEAQ. The CDR3 bases are TGTGCCAGCAGCTTGATTGAACTGTATGGCTACACCTTC. Amino acids: CASSLIELYGYTF. Drawing the rest from reference TRBV7-8 and TRBJ1-2, the complete variable domain is GAGVSQSPRYKVAKRGQDVALRCDPISGHVSLFWYQQALGQGPEFLTYFQNEAQLDKSGLPSDRFFAERPEGSVSTLKIQRTQQEDSAVYLCASSLIELYGYTFGSGTRLTVV.

This clone was detected only once. The chain carries TRBV4-2 and TRBJ2-4, with 11 bases that match TRBD1. J was trimmed by 0 bases and V by 0 bases; bases with no gene match: 7. The germline CDR1 and CDR2 sequences are LGHNA and YNFKEQ. The CDR3 runs 19 residues. CDR3 in amino acids: CASSQDRRTGGVAKNIQYF. DNA of the CDR3: TGTGCCAGCAGCCAAGATAGAAGGACAGGGGGCGTAGCCAAAAACATTCAGTACTTC.

This clone has a single count. The chain employs TRBV29-1 and TRBJ2-2; tentatively, D is TRBD1 (6 bases). V lost 8 bases and J 3 bases, leaving 13 bases between the germline ends. CDR1 is SQVTM and CDR2 is ANQGSEA in the germline V gene. The CDR3 covers 13 residues. The CDR3 coding sequence is TGCAGCATCTTGGGACACGACACCGGGGAGCTGTTTTTT. Its translation: CSILGHDTGELFF.

This chain uses TRBV19 with TRBJ2-7, with 7 bases identical to TRBD1. V shed 5 bases, J shed 4 bases, and the junction held 8 bases outside the gene matches. This CDR3 comprises 14 residues. Germline CDR1 and CDR2: LNHDA and SQIVND (reference sequence). CDR3 DNA: TGTGCCAGTAGTGTCCTACCGGGACAGTACGAGCAGTACTTC. As protein: CASSVLPGQYEQYF.

The chain uses TRBV5-1 and TRBJ2-3; weak D call: TRBD1 (5 bases). This CDR3 has 13 residues. Trimming stripped 2 bases from V and 3 bases from J, with 7 bases between. Germline assignment: CDR1 SGHRS and CDR2 YFSETQ. CDR3 DNA: TGCGCCAGCAGCTTAAAGGGGACAGATACGCAGTATTTT. This sequence encodes CASSLKGTDTQYF. The full variable domain, its missing parts supplied by reference TRBV5-1 and TRBJ2-3, is KAGVTQTPRYLIKTRGQQVTLSCSPISGHRSVSWYQQTPGQGLQFLFEYFSETQRNKGNFPGRFSGRQFSNSRSEMNVSTLELGDSALYLCASSLKGTDTQYFGPGTRLTVL.

This chain connects TRBV2 to TRBJ2-5, with D possibly TRBD2 on 6 matching bases. CDR3 size: 12 residues. Germline CDR1 reads SNHLY; CDR2 reads FYNNEI. V lost 6 bases and J lost 9, with 14 bases in between. This chain's CDR3 is CASRGGDRAQYF. The CDR3 DNA sequence: TGTGCCAGCAGGGGGGGAGACCGGGCCCAGTACTTC. Drawing the rest from reference TRBV2 and TRBJ2-5, the complete variable domain is EPEVTQTPSHQVTQMGQEVILRCVPISNHLYFYWYRQILGQKVEFLVSFYNNEISEKSEIFDDQFSVERPDGSNFTLKIRSTKLEDSAMYFCASRGGDRAQYFGPGTRLLVL.

The genes are TRBV4-1 and TRBJ1-1; D remains unclear. Trimming took 3 bases from V and 5 from J, leaving 13 bases between them. The CDR3 covers 14 residues. CDR1 is MGHRA, CDR2 YSYEKL, per germline. Here the CDR3 reads CASSHEMRGTEAFF. CDR3 bases: TGCGCCAGCAGCCACGAGATGCGAGGGACTGAAGCTTTCTTT.

This sequence joins TRBV11-3 and TRBJ2-3; the D is unclear. Per germline, CDR1 SGHNT and CDR2 YENEEA. Trimming took 5 bases from V and 9 from J, leaving 18 bases between them. This CDR3 is built from 14 residues. CDR3 nucleotides: TGTGCCAGCAGCCGCCAGGCAGGTGCCGACACGCAGTATTTT. It translates to CASSRQAGADTQYF.

The V gene is TRBV28, the J gene TRBJ1-2, with unresolved D. Germline V gene sequence: CDR1 MDHEN, CDR2 SYDVKM. The CDR3 sequence is 12 residues long. V lost 2 bases and J lost 7, with 8 bases in between. The CDR3 DNA sequence: TGTGCCAGCAGTTTAGCCCAGTCTGGCTACACCTTC. Its protein is CASSLAQSGYTF.

The chain links TRBV7-9 to TRBJ2-2, with D maybe TRBD2 (5 bases). Germline CDR1 SEHNR, CDR2 FQNEAQ (reference sequence). V was shortened by 6 bases and J by 0 bases, with 23 bases between the two germline ends. The CDR3 spans 19 residues. CDR3 nucleotides: TGTGCCAGCAGGGAAACCGACCGGGGTCAGGTAACGAACACCGGGGAGCTGTTTTTT. It yields the protein CASRETDRGQVTNTGELFF.

The rearrangement links TRBV7-9 to TRBJ2-7, with D maybe TRBD2 (6 bases). CDR3 length equals 11 residues. In germline, CDR1 is SEHNR, CDR2 FQNEAQ (reference sequence). Trimming took off 5 bases at V and 6 bases at J, with 8 bases between the two ends. The CDR3 spells CASSRGVEQYF. For the CDR3, the DNA is TGTGCCAGCAGCCGCGGGGTCGAGCAGTACTTC.

This chain links TRBV25-1 with TRBJ2-1, with 8 bases that match TRBD1. The germline V gene encodes CDR1 MGHDK and CDR2 SYGVNS. V lost 3 bases to trimming and J lost 9 bases; unmatched junction nucleotides: 7. This CDR3 is built from 14 residues. In DNA, the CDR3 is TGTGCCAGCAGTGATGAGGGCAGGGGGCCTGAGCAGTTCTTC. This encodes CASSDEGRGPEQFF. Using reference TRBV25-1 and TRBJ2-1 for the parts outside the CDR3, the full variable domain is EADIYQTPRYLVIGTGKKITLECSQTMGHDKMYWYQQDPGMELHLIHYSYGVNSTEKGDLSSESTVSRIRTEHFPLTLESARPSHTSQYLCASSDEGRGPEQFFGPGTRLTVL.